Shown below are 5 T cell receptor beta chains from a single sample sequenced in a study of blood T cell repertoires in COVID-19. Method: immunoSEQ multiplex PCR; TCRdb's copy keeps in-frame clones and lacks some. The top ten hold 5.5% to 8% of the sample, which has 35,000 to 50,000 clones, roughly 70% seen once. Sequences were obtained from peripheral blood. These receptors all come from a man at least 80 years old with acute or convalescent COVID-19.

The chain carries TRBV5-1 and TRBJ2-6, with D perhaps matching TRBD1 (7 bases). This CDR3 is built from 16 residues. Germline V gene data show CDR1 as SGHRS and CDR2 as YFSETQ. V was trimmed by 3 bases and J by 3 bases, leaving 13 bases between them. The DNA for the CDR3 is TGCGCCAGCAGCTCCTCAGGGGGAGGTGGGGCCAACGTCCTGACTTTC. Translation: CASSSSGGGGANVLTF.

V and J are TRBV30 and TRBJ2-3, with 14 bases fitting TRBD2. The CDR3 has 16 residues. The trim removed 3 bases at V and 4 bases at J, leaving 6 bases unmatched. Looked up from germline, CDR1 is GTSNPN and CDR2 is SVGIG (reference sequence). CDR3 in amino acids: CAWSPGLAGAADTQYF. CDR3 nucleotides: TGTGCCTGGAGCCCGGGACTAGCGGGAGCGGCAGATACGCAGTATTTT.

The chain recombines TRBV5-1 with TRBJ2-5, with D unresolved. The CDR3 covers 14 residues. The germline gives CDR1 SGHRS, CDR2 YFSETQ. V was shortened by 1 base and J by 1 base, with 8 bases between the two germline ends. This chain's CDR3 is CASSLQVAQETQYF. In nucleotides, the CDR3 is TGCGCCAGCAGCTTGCAGGTGGCCCAAGAGACCCAGTACTTC.

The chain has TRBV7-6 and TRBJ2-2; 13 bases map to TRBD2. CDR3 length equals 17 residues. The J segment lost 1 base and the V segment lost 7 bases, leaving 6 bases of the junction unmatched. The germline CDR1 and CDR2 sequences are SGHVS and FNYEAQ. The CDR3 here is CASTQTSGGLNTGELFF. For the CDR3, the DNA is TGTGCCAGCACCCAGACTAGCGGGGGGCTGAACACCGGGGAGCTGTTTTTT.

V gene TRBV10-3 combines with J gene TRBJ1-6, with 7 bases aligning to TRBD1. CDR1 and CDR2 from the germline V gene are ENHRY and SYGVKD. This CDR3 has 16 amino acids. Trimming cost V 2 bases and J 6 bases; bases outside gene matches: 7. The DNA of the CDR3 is TGTGCCATCAGTGAGCATAATACAGGGGCTAATTCACCCCTCCACTTT. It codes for CAISEHNTGANSPLHF.